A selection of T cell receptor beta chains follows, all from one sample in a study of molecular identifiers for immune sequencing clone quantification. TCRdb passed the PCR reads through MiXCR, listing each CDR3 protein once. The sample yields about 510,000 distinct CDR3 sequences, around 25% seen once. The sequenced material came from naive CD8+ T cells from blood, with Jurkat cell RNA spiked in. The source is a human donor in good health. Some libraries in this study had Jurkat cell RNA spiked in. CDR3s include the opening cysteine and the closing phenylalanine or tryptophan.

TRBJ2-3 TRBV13 CASSQGRTGVTDTQYF
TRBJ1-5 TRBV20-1 CSALDGGNQPQHF
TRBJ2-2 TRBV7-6 CASSEGLAGVIDTRELFF
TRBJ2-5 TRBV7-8 CASSPGDRVQETQYF
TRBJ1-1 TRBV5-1 CASSEIPPAPGQPLVSEAFF
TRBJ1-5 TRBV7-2 CASRAQGDNQPQHF
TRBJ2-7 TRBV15 CATSTTNNPYERYF
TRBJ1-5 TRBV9 CASSANRFEPQHF
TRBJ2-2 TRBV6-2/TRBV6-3 CASSYSIRHLNTGELFF
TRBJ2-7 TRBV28 CASKGALRYEQYF
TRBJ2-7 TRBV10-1 CASSKSGTYEQYF
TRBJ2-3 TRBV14 CASSQDIAGPATDTQYF
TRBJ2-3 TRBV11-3 CASSLGASGNTDTQYF
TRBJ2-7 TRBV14 CASSQRGQAYEQYF
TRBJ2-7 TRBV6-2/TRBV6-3 CASSPGTAVYEQYF
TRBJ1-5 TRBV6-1 CASSHTNQGPLYQPQHF
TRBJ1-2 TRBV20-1 CSVRTGGHGYTF
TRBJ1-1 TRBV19 CASRVGTNTEAFF
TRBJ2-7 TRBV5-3 CASSARTGEREQYF
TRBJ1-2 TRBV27 CASSYGTGTGVHYGYTF
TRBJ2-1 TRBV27 CASSSSSGIIGEQFF
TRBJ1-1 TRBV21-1 CASSSQRLTGATEAFF
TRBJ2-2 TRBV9 CASSVPRFPGTGELFF
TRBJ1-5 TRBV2 CASSDASGLQPQHF
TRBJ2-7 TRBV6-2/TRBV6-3 CASSPDLPGDEQYF
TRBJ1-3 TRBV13 CASNLGRQTGNTIYF
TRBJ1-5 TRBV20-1 CSAGQGTTFYQPQHF
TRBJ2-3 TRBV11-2 CASSIRDYTSTDTQYF
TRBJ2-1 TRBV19 CASSIGGLSYNEQFF
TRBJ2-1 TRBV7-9 CASSFGLAVHNEQFF
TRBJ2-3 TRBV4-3 CASRPTPQGTDTQYF
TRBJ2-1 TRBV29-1 CSVENRAWTSGRNNEQFF
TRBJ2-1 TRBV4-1 CASSLRLADYGEQFF
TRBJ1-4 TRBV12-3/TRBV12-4 CASSPIRDIQEKLFF
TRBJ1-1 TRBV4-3 CASSQGLGPADTEAFF
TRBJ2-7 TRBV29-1 CSVRERTSGSPYF
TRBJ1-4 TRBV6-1 CASSEQERGNEKLFF
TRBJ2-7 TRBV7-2 CASSPRGTGGYEQYF
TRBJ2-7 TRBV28 CASSLELAGGNYEQYF
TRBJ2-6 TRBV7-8 CASSLPRGDRGLEFGANVPTF
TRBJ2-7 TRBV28 CASSLPGPYEQYF
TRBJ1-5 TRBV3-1 CASSQEDGVPPPGDNQPQHF
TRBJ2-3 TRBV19 CASSALAGNTDTQYF
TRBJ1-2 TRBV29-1 CSVLTRTGGFYGYTF
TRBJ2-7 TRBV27 CTSSLSRRSEQYF
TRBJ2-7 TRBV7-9 CASSLPTSGRYEQYF
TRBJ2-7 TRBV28 CASSPLGGATLGQYF
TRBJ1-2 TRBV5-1 CASSPAPDRGDGYTF
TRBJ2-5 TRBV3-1 CASSQGGTGHQETQYF
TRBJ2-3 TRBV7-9 CASSPRTSGMVDTQYF
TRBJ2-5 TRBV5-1 CASSLASGLETQYF
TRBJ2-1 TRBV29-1 CSVETALNEQFF
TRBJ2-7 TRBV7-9 CASSPMDRSSYEQYF